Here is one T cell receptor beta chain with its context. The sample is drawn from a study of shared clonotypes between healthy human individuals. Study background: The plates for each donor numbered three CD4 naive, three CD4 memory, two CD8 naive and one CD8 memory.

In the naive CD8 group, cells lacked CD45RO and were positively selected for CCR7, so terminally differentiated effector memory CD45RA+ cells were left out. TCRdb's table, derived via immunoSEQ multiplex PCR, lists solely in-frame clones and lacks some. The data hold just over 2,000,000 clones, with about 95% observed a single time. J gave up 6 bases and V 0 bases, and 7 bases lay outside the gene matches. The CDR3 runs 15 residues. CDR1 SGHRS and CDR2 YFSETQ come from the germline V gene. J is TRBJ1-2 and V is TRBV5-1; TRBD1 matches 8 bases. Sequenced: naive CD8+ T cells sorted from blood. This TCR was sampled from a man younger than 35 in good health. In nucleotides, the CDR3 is TGCGCCAGCAGCTTGGCCTTAGACAGGGGAGATGGCTACACCTTC. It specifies CASSLALDRGDGYTF.